The 22 T cell receptor beta chains in this list originate from one sample, sequenced in a study of blood T cells in healthy people across ages. Sample-barcoded 5' priming and a J-beta primer mix drove a second PCR of 7 to 11 cycles. One entry per CDR3 protein, called by TCRdb with MiXCR from the 5' RACE reads. The sample consists of approximately 810,000 distinct CDR3 sequences, 29% of them appearing once. The sequenced material came from blood. The receptor source for this set is a woman older than 75 in good health.

This clonotype was picked up many times. This chain links TRBV29-1 with TRBJ2-7, with D possibly TRBD1 on 6 matching bases. The CDR3 length is 15 residues. The germline CDR1 and CDR2 sequences are SQVTM and ANQGSEA. The V end lost 1 base, the J end lost 3 bases, and 16 bases lay between the germline ends. CDR3 sequence: CSVEGGTLGSYEQYF. CDR3 DNA sequence: TGCAGCGTTGAAGGGGGGACACTTGGGAGCTACGAGCAGTACTTC.

Concerning this clonotype itself: The junction and the germline gene differ at one end; a read error may be behind it. For the CDR3, the DNA is TGTGCCAACAGCGGACAGGGGCTGCAAGAGACCCAGTACTTC. Translation gives CANSGQGLQETQYF. This chain joins TRBV9 and TRBJ2-5; TRBD1 matches at 9 bases. This CDR3 is built from 14 residues. CDR1 and CDR2 from the germline V gene are SGDLS and YYNGEE.

The rearrangement links TRBV4-2 to TRBJ1-1, with 7 bases lining up with TRBD1. Germline trimming cut 0 bases from V and 1 base from J; bases unmatched to any gene: 8. Germline CDR1 is LGHNA and CDR2 is YNFKEQ. This CDR3 is built from 17 residues. DNA of the CDR3: TGTGCCAGCAGCCAAGATCCATCCTGGACAGGGAACACTGAAGCTTTCTTT. Its protein is CASSQDPSWTGNTEAFF.

The chain links TRBV12-3 or TRBV12-4 to TRBJ1-5; D is possibly TRBD1 (5 bases). V lost 6 bases, J lost 4 bases, and 13 bases lay in between. The length of the CDR3 is 14 residues. This CDR3 is CASSHQGRNQPQHF. The CDR3 DNA is TGTGCCAGCAGCCATCAGGGTCGGAATCAGCCCCAGCATTTT.

The rearrangement uses TRBV28 and TRBJ2-6, with D unresolved. Germline assignment: CDR1 MDHEN and CDR2 SYDVKM. Trimming removed 3 bases at V and 0 bases at J, with 12 bases between. The CDR3 sequence is 17 residues long. The chain's CDR3 is CASSFGGRTSGANVLTF. DNA of the CDR3: TGTGCCAGCAGTTTTGGCGGACGAACCTCTGGGGCCAACGTCCTGACTTTC. Using reference TRBV28 and TRBJ2-6 for the parts outside the CDR3, the full variable domain is DVKVTQSSRYLVKRTGEKVFLECVQDMDHENMFWYRQDPGLGLRLIYFSYDVKMKEKGDIPEGYSVSREKKERFSLILESASTNQTSMYLCASSFGGRTSGANVLTFGAGSRLTVL.

This clonotype showed up many times. V and J are TRBV7-9 and TRBJ2-7; the D gene is possibly TRBD2 (6 bases). V was pared by 0 bases and J by 10 bases, with 16 bases between. The CDR3 totals 14 residues. CDR1 and CDR2 from the germline V gene are SEHNR and FQNEAQ (reference sequence). The CDR3 bases are TGTGCCAGCAGCTTAGCCGGCCTGGCGGGAACCCAGTACTTC. It specifies CASSLAGLAGTQYF.

In its sample, this clonotype was seen many times. The V and J genes are TRBV7-2 and TRBJ2-5; 10 positions agree with TRBD2. CDR1 and CDR2 from the germline V gene are SGHTA and FQGNSA. The J segment lost 5 bases and the V segment lost 1 base, leaving 13 bases of the junction unmatched. This CDR3 has 18 residues. CDR3 sequence (DNA): TGTGCCAGCAGCTTAGTATCGAGCGGGGGGGCGGAGTATGAGACCCAGTACTTC. This translates into CASSLVSSGGAEYETQYF. The full variable domain, rest sourced from reference TRBV7-2 and TRBJ2-5, is GAGVSQSPSNKVTEKGKDVELRCDPISGHTALYWYRQSLGQGLEFLIYFQGNSAPDKSGLPSDRFSAERTGGSVSTLTIQRTQQEDSAVYLCASSLVSSGGAEYETQYFGPGTRLLVL.

The sample holds many counts of this clonotype. V gene TRBV11-3 combines with J gene TRBJ2-7, with 7 nucleotides matching TRBD1. This CDR3 contains 14 residues. The germline V gene encodes CDR1 SGHNT and CDR2 YENEEA. J lost 2 bases, V lost 4 bases, and 5 bases had no gene match. The CDR3 protein is CASSSRTGAYEQYF. DNA for the CDR3: TGTGCCAGCAGCTCGCGGACAGGAGCCTACGAGCAGTACTTC.

This clonotype showed up just a few times. The chain uses TRBV11-2 and TRBJ2-5; possibly TRBD2 for D (6 bases). The germline CDR1 and CDR2 sequences are SGHAT and FQNNGV. The V and J ends lost 5 bases and 11 bases respectively, with 21 bases between them. The CDR3 is 14 residues long. The CDR3: CASSNRDSNNEQYF. CDR3 nucleotide sequence: TGTGCCAGCAGCAACCGGGACTCGAACAATGAGCAGTACTTC.

The chain joins TRBV6-1 to TRBJ2-5, with 8 nucleotides matching TRBD2. This CDR3 spans 13 amino acids. Germline V lookup: CDR1 MNHNS, CDR2 SASEGT. Unmatched junction bases numbered 7, after V lost 8 bases and J lost 5 bases. The CDR3 coding sequence is TGTGCCAGCGCGGGGGGCCCGGGTGAGACCCAGTACTTC. Translation: CASAGGPGETQYF.

The J gene is TRBJ1-2, the V gene TRBV20-1; the match to TRBD1 covers 9 bases. Germline values: CDR1 DFQATT, CDR2 SNEGSKA (reference sequence). V shed 6 bases, J shed 4 bases, and the junction held 9 bases outside the gene matches. The CDR3 has 14 amino acids. For the CDR3, the DNA is TGCAGTGCACCCAGGACAGGGGTTAGCTATGGCTACACCTTC. It yields the protein CSAPRTGVSYGYTF.

The chain joins TRBV15 to TRBJ2-2; possible D gene TRBD1, 5 bases. The CDR3 sequence is 15 residues long. Germline V gives CDR1 LNHNV, CDR2 YYDKDF (reference sequence). V lost 0 bases to trimming and J lost 5 bases, with 10 bases between them. The CDR3 DNA sequence: TGTGCCACCAGCAGAGACAGGGATCGGACCGGGGAGCTGTTTTTT. Its translation is CATSRDRDRTGELFF. The full variable domain, rest sourced from reference TRBV15 and TRBJ2-2, is DAMVIQNPRYQVTQFGKPVTLSCSQTLNHNVMYWYQQKSSQAPKLLFHYYDKDFNNEADTPDNFQSRRPNTSFCFLDIRSPGLGDTAMYLCATSRDRDRTGELFFGEGSRLTVL.

This clonotype was detected many times. Just one base apart from a much larger clone, this may be a read error. V is TRBV12-3 or TRBV12-4 and J is TRBJ2-6; a possible D gene is TRBD1 (5 bases). The CDR3 loop spans 15 amino acids. The CDR3 DNA reads TGTGCCAGCAGTTTAGACAGCTCTGGGGCCAACGTCCGGACTTTC. As protein: CASSLDSSGANVRTF.

This clonotype was detected many times. The chain has TRBV12-3 or TRBV12-4 and TRBJ1-2; D perhaps matches TRBD1 (5 bases). V shed 6 bases and J shed 7 bases, with 15 bases lying between them. The CDR3 spans 13 residues. The DNA for the CDR3 is TGTGCCAGCAGCTTCGGGGGAGGAGGTGGCTACACCTTC. Its protein is CASSFGGGGGYTF.

V gene TRBV4-1 combines with J gene TRBJ1-4; 11 bases map to TRBD1. The CDR3 has 17 residues. V lost 0 bases to trimming and J lost 8 bases; unmatched junction nucleotides: 8. Germline V gene lookup returns CDR1 MGHRA and CDR2 YSYEKL. Here the CDR3 reads CASSQDRGGTGGEKLFF. The CDR3 nucleotides are TGCGCCAGCAGCCAAGATAGAGGTGGGACAGGGGGAGAAAAACTGTTTTTT.

Details on this clonotype: Since a much larger clone is just one base distant, this may be a read error. The genes are TRBV5-5 and TRBJ2-5, with unresolved D. CDR3 length: 14 amino acids. The germline gives CDR1 SGHKS, CDR2 YYEKEE (reference sequence). V was shortened by 0 bases and J by 11 bases, with 17 bases between the two germline ends. The CDR3 DNA reads TGTGCCAGCAGCTTGGTAGTATCGTGGACGGAGCAGTACTTC. It is translated as CASSLVVSWTEQYF.

Comments on this clonotype: One junction end disagrees with the germline gene, perhaps due to a read error. The J gene is TRBJ1-2, the V gene TRBV10-3, with D unresolved. This CDR3 has 14 amino acids. The germline V gene encodes CDR1 ENHRY and CDR2 SYGVKD. The CDR3 is CAISEKRLTYDYTF. CDR3 bases: TGTGCCATCAGCGAGAAACGGCTAACTTATGACTACACCTTC.

Remarks on this clonotype: Possible read error: a much larger clone is one base away. The rearrangement joins TRBV11-2 to TRBJ2-1; the D gene is possibly TRBD1 (5 bases). CDR3 length: 15 amino acids. Germline CDR1 is SGHAT and CDR2 is FQNNGV. The CDR3 bases are TGTGCCAGCAGCGGGGTGGGGCTGACCTACAATGAGCGGTTCTTC. Encoded protein: CASSGVGLTYNERFF.

This clonotype was recorded a few times. V gene TRBV19 combines with J gene TRBJ1-2, with a possible D match to TRBD1 (6 bases). V was clipped by 2 bases and J by 4 bases, with 8 bases between them. This CDR3 comprises 13 residues. Germline CDR1 and CDR2: LNHDA and SQIVND (reference sequence). CDR3 in DNA: TGTGCCAGTAGTATAAAAGGGGGCTATGGCTACACCTTC. Encoded protein: CASSIKGGYGYTF. The entire variable domain, with the rest obtained from reference TRBV19 and TRBJ1-2, is as follows: DGGITQSPKYLFRKEGQNVTLSCEQNLNHDAMYWYRQDPGQGLRLIYYSQIVNDFQKGDIAEGYSVSREKKESFPLTVTSAQKNPTAFYLCASSIKGGYGYTFGSGTRLTVV.

This chain joins TRBV29-1 and TRBJ1-1; D may be TRBD1 (6 bases). The CDR3 has 15 residues. Germline CDR1 reads SQVTM; CDR2 reads ANQGSEA. With 5 bases removed from V and 3 bases from J, the gap between germline ends came to 19 bases. The CDR3 region has the DNA TGCAGCGTTACTGACGGGGGCGGGGTCGACACTGAAGCTTTCTTT. Translated: CSVTDGGGVDTEAFF.

V usage is TRBV6-6 and J usage is TRBJ1-2; TRBD1 aligns across 10 bases. This CDR3 spans 14 amino acids. Germline assignment: CDR1 MNHNY and CDR2 SVGAGI (reference sequence). Unmatched junction bases numbered 8, after V lost 5 bases and J lost 8 bases. CDR3 sequence: CASSAETGGVGYTF. The DNA of the CDR3 is TGTGCCAGCAGTGCCGAGACAGGGGGCGTAGGCTACACCTTC.

This chain uses TRBV27 with TRBJ1-4; maybe TRBD1 (6 bases). Germline V gene data show CDR1 as MNHEY and CDR2 as SMNVEV (reference sequence). The V end was cut by 1 base, the J end by 5 bases, with 14 bases between. CDR3 length: 16 amino acids. CDR3 sequence: CASSLFGGGQNEKLFF. CDR3 sequence (DNA): TGTGCCAGCAGTTTATTTGGCGGGGGCCAAAATGAAAAACTGTTTTTT. Complete variable domain (other parts from reference TRBV27 and TRBJ1-4): EAQVTQNPRYLITVTGKKLTVTCSQNMNHEYMSWYRQDPGLGLRQIYYSMNVEVTDKGDVPEGYKVSRKEKRNFPLILESPSPNQTSLYFCASSLFGGGQNEKLFFGSGTQLSVL.